This T cell receptor (beta chain) was recorded in a study of T cells in Graves' hyperthyroidism and ophthalmopathy. With respect to this clonotype: Antigen specificity is unknown. One base away lies a much larger clone, so this may be a sequencing read error.

Trimming removed 5 bases at V and 10 bases at J, with 14 bases between. CDR3 length: 13 residues. Hyperthyroidism, newly diagnosed and lasting under 2 months, affected patients aged 18 to 65. Amplification yielded TCR beta CDR3 regions, with RNA transcripts as the source. The HTBI set primed first-round TCR CDR3 RT-PCR. TCRdb redid the calling of the multiplex PCR reads with MiXCR, one entry per CDR3 protein. This sample carries about 610,000 distinct CDR3 sequences, roughly 46% of them seen once, and the ten largest clones take about 7.8%. Whole-study findings and limits: A median 6.5 months before onset, the model predicted ophthalmopathy. Within blood appeared most thyroid clonotypes that had expanded above 0.001.

The sample comprised peripheral blood or thyroid tissue (not recorded which). The TCR originated in a woman younger than 30 with Graves' hyperthyroidism. The chain couples TRBV12-3 or TRBV12-4 to TRBJ1-4, with D perhaps matching TRBD1 (5 bases). The CDR3 nucleotides read TGTGCCAGCAGTCAAATAATGGGGGGAAAACTGTTTTTT. This translates into CASSQIMGGKLFF.